This T cell receptor (beta chain) was captured in a study of blood T cell repertoires in COVID-19. For the study at large: Sample material is recorded as cDNA or gDNA derived from T cells, B-cell-depleted T cells, or PBMCs.

Original data processing: Reference gene primer amplification yielded estimated nucleated cell counts. TCRdb's copy holds only in-frame clones and misses some; the assay was immunoSEQ multiplex PCR. V and J calls and clone size follow that table, whereas D and trimming were derived from the DNA. The sample contains about 13,000 clones, 85% to 90% of which appear only once. The V and J ends lost 5 bases and 0 bases, in that order; junction bases with no gene match: 10. The CDR3 loop spans 18 amino acids. From germline, CDR1 is KGHDR and CDR2 SFDVKD. The source of this sequence is a human donor with active COVID-19. The donor label of this sample is uncertain. The V gene is TRBV24-1, the J gene TRBJ2-3; the match to TRBD2 covers 10 bases. Sequenced: peripheral blood. CDR3 nucleotides: TGTGCCACCAGTGGCGAAGGGCTAGCGGGGGCTAGCACAGATACGCAGTATTTT. This sequence encodes CATSGEGLAGASTDTQYF.